This entry lists 22 T cell receptor beta chains sequenced from one sample in a study of cytomegalovirus exposure and HLA in healthy donors (dated by TCRdb to about 2017). Receptor libraries were prepared by the immunoSEQ multiplex PCR assay. The multiplex PCR relied on a mix of 60 forward primers for TCR Vbeta segments and 13 reverse primers for TCR Jbeta segments. In its TCRdb copy, this immuneACCESS table keeps in-frame sequences only and misses some clones. Where compared with another copy, unresolved V genes explain less than half of these, and the others have no known cause. Counted in this sample were about 190,000 clones; 75% to 90% of them appeared once. Of the sample, 0.7% to 0.95% is held by the ten largest clones. Source material: PBMCs. These receptor sequences come from a woman under 30 in good health and CMV-seronegative.

The rearrangement uses TRBV14 and TRBJ2-2; D is unresolved. The germline V and J ends were trimmed by 7 bases and 15 bases, with 9 bases remaining between them. The V gene's germline CDR1 is SGHDN and CDR2 FVKESK. The CDR3 loop spans 9 amino acids. The CDR3: CASMIELFF. The DNA for the CDR3 is TGTGCCAGCATGATCGAGTTGTTTTTT.

The V call is TRBV4-1, the J call TRBJ2-2, with 12 bases matching TRBD2. The J segment lost 0 bases and the V segment lost 0 bases, leaving 11 bases of the junction unmatched. Germline values: CDR1 MGHRA, CDR2 YSYEKL. The CDR3 contains 21 residues. The chain's CDR3 is CASSQERLAGVFGSNTGELFF. CDR3 bases: TGCGCCAGCAGCCAAGAAAGACTAGCGGGAGTTTTTGGTTCGAACACCGGGGAGCTGTTTTTT.

The gene calls are TRBV2 and TRBJ2-3; 15 bases fit TRBD2. Trimming took 3 bases from V and 3 from J; bases not matched to a gene: 7. The CDR3 length is 18 residues. CDR1 and CDR2 from the germline V gene are SNHLY and FYNNEI. CDR3 nucleotide sequence: TGTGCCAGCAGTGAGGGGGGACTAGCGGGGGGTGGAACAGATACGCAGTATTTT. Translated, it gives CASSEGGLAGGGTDTQYF.

V is TRBV19 and J is TRBJ2-3; tentatively, D is TRBD1 (5 bases). This CDR3 has 17 residues. V was cut by 4 bases and J by 0 bases, with 17 bases left in between. In germline, CDR1 is LNHDA, CDR2 SQIVND (reference sequence). CDR3 bases: TGTGCCAGTAGTAAGGGGTGGCAGACTGCTAGCACAGATACGCAGTATTTT. This translates into CASSKGWQTASTDTQYF.

The genes are TRBV4-2 and TRBJ2-7, with D possibly being TRBD2 (5 bases). In germline, CDR1 is LGHNA, CDR2 YNFKEQ. This CDR3 has 14 residues. Trimming cost V 4 bases and J 9 bases, with 19 bases left between them. For the CDR3, the DNA is TGTGCCAGCAGCCCCGACGGGGTTAGGGCCGGGCAGTACTTC. Translated, it gives CASSPDGVRAGQYF.

The V gene is TRBV5-1, the J gene TRBJ2-7; a weak D match, TRBD2 (6 bases). The CDR3 has 14 amino acids. Germline CDR1 reads SGHRS; CDR2 reads YFSETQ. V gave up 5 bases and J gave up 0 bases, with 12 bases separating them. The CDR3 sequence is CASRVGGASYEQYF. The DNA for the CDR3 is TGCGCCAGCAGAGTTGGCGGGGCCTCCTACGAGCAGTACTTC.

V gene TRBV5-1 combines with J gene TRBJ2-2; TRBD1 might be the D (6 bases). The germline CDR1 and CDR2 sequences are SGHRS and YFSETQ. CDR3 size: 15 residues. Trimming removed 0 bases at V and 3 bases at J, with 9 bases between. CDR3 DNA sequence: TGCGCCAGCAGCTTGGAGGGGGTCCACACCGGGGAGCTGTTTTTT. Amino acid sequence: CASSLEGVHTGELFF.

The rearrangement uses TRBV5-8 and TRBJ1-1; D gene unclear. Germline V CDR1 and CDR2: SGHTS, YDEGEE. The CDR3 runs to 14 residues. Trimming shortened V by 4 bases and J by 10 bases, and 20 bases separated the two germline ends. CDR3 in DNA: TGTGCCAGCAGCACAGCCCGTAGTCCGTCCGGAGCTTTCTTT. Its translation: CASSTARSPSGAFF.

The chain has TRBV4-2 and TRBJ2-5; 8 positions agree with TRBD2. V trimming: 1 base; J trimming: 3 bases; junction bases outside the gene matches: 7. The CDR3 sequence is 16 residues long. The germline CDR1 and CDR2 sequences are LGHNA and YNFKEQ. For the CDR3, the DNA is TGTGCCAGCAGCCAAGGGGAAGGAGCGGGGGAAGAGACCCAGTACTTC. It yields the protein CASSQGEGAGEETQYF.

The chain uses TRBV27 and TRBJ2-1, with D maybe TRBD2 (6 bases). Between the trimmed V and J ends, which lost 9 bases and 8 bases, there was a span of 14 bases. Germline CDR1 MNHEY, CDR2 SMNVEV (reference sequence). This CDR3 is 12 amino acids long. CDR3 nucleotide sequence: TGTGCCAGTTGGGGGGATCTATATGAGCAGTTCTTC. This translates into CASWGDLYEQFF.

This sequence joins TRBV7-9 and TRBJ1-5; D is uncertain. CDR3 length: 16 amino acids. Per the germline V gene, CDR1 is SEHNR and CDR2 is FQNEAQ (reference sequence). Trimming took 6 bases from V and 2 from J, leaving 17 bases between them. CDR3 nucleotide sequence: TGTGCCAGCAGTTGGGTCGGGAGCGGGGGCAATCAGCCCCAGCATTTT. This encodes CASSWVGSGGNQPQHF.

This clone was counted once. The chain carries TRBV28 and TRBJ2-7; 7 nucleotides line up with TRBD2. The CDR3 spans 15 residues. CDR1 and CDR2 (germline): MDHEN, SYDVKM. V shed 4 bases and J 3 bases; nucleotides not matched to a gene: 9. This chain's CDR3 is CASSSLADLHYEQYF. In nucleotides, the CDR3 is TGTGCCAGCAGTTCCCTAGCGGACCTACACTACGAGCAGTACTTC.

The V gene is TRBV10-3, the J gene TRBJ2-2, with TRBD2 as a possible D gene (6 bases). V shed 6 bases and J shed 1 base, with 9 bases lying between them. CDR1 is ENHRY, CDR2 SYGVKD, per germline. The CDR3 sequence is 14 residues long. For the CDR3, the DNA is TGTGCCATCAGGGGCGGGGAGAACACCGGGGAGCTGTTTTTT. Translated, it gives CAIRGGENTGELFF.

This chain uses TRBV14 with TRBJ2-1; 7 bases fit TRBD2. The V gene's germline CDR1 is SGHDN and CDR2 FVKESK. J lost 6 bases, V lost 3 bases, and 5 bases had no gene match. The length of the CDR3 is 14 residues. The CDR3 protein is CASSHLGTTNEQFF. CDR3 bases: TGTGCCAGCAGCCACCTGGGGACTACCAATGAGCAGTTCTTC.

As for this clone: At one end, the junction sequence differs from germline, possibly due to a read error. This chain joins TRBV2 and TRBJ1-2; D is undetermined. This CDR3 contains 14 residues. Germline V gene sequence: CDR1 SNHLY, CDR2 FYNNEI. CDR3 coding DNA: TGTGCCAGCAGGGAAGGATCTCCGGGCTATGGCTACACCTTC. The encoded protein is CASREGSPGYGYTF.

The chain carries TRBV5-1 and TRBJ1-1, with D uncertain. CDR3 length: 13 residues. Trimming stripped 6 bases from V and 2 bases from J, with 11 bases between. Germline V lookup: CDR1 SGHRS, CDR2 YFSETQ. Here the CDR3 DNA reads TGCGCCAGCACCTTCGGCGGAAACACTGAAGCTTTCTTT. This sequence encodes CASTFGGNTEAFF. The full variable domain, rest sourced from reference TRBV5-1 and TRBJ1-1, is KAGVTQTPRYLIKTRGQQVTLSCSPISGHRSVSWYQQTPGQGLQFLFEYFSETQRNKGNFPGRFSGRQFSNSRSEMNVSTLELGDSALYLCASTFGGNTEAFFGQGTRLTVV.

V usage is TRBV28 and J usage is TRBJ2-7; 9 nucleotides align to TRBD2. The CDR3 sequence is 16 residues long. Germline-derived CDR1 and CDR2 are MDHEN and SYDVKM. V dropped 2 bases and J dropped 3; count of bases not matched to a gene: 8. CDR3 DNA: TGTGCCAGCAGTTTAGGGGCGGGAGGGACTATCTACGAGCAGTACTTC. Residues: CASSLGAGGTIYEQYF. Filled out from reference TRBV28 and TRBJ2-7, the complete variable domain reads DVKVTQSSRYLVKRTGEKVFLECVQDMDHENMFWYRQDPGLGLRLIYFSYDVKMKEKGDIPEGYSVSREKKERFSLILESASTNQTSMYLCASSLGAGGTIYEQYFGPGTRLTVT.

The J gene is TRBJ2-1, the V gene TRBV29-1; 15 bases agree with TRBD2. CDR3 length: 19 amino acids. V gave up 2 bases and J gave up 2 bases; unmatched junction bases: 10. Per the germline V gene, CDR1 is SQVTM and CDR2 is ANQGSEA. The CDR3 DNA follows: TGCAGCGTTGAACCCCGGACTAGCGGGGGGGCTAAGGCCTACAATGAGCAGTTCTTC. Encoded protein: CSVEPRTSGGAKAYNEQFF.

The chain employs TRBV10-3 and TRBJ2-5, with D perhaps matching TRBD2 (5 bases). Trimming took 3 bases from V and 5 from J, leaving 10 bases between them. This CDR3 has 13 residues. CDR1 and CDR2 (germline): ENHRY, SYGVKD. The CDR3 here is CAISDLLAETQYF. DNA for the CDR3: TGTGCCATCAGTGACCTTTTAGCGGAGACCCAGTACTTC.

This clone came up once. This chain uses TRBV7-7 with TRBJ2-2; 10 bases agree with TRBD1. Germline trimming cut 3 bases from V and 2 bases from J; bases unmatched to any gene: 9. The CDR3 contains 18 residues. From germline, CDR1 is SSHAT and CDR2 FNYEAQ (reference sequence). The CDR3 is CASSFLGGQGPNTGELFF. The CDR3, as DNA: TGTGCCAGCAGCTTCTTAGGGGGACAGGGGCCAAACACCGGGGAGCTGTTTTTT. The whole variable domain, filled in from reference TRBV7-7 and TRBJ2-2, reads GAGVSQSPRYKVTKRGQDVTLRCDPISSHATLYWYQQALGQGPEFLTYFNYEAQPDKSGLPSDRFSAERPEGSISTLTIQRTEQRDSAMYRCASSFLGGQGPNTGELFFGEGSRLTVL.

The V call is TRBV19, the J call TRBJ2-2; a weak D match, TRBD1 (5 bases). In germline, CDR1 is LNHDA, CDR2 SQIVND (reference sequence). The CDR3 runs 14 residues. Trimming cost V 7 bases and J 5 bases, with 14 bases left between them. The CDR3 loop is CASTDSDYTGELFF. The CDR3 DNA reads as TGTGCCAGTACAGACAGCGATTATACCGGGGAGCTGTTTTTT.

The CDR3 coding sequence is TGTGCCAGCAGCCTTGGGACTAGCGGGGGGGCCGTGTGGGATACGCAGTATTTT. This gives the protein CASSLGTSGGAVWDTQYF. The J gene is TRBJ2-3, the V gene TRBV7-9; TRBD2 matches at 16 bases. The CDR3 is made up of 18 amino acids. Looked up from germline, CDR1 is SEHNR and CDR2 is FQNEAQ (reference sequence). The V gene end was trimmed by 5 bases and the J gene end by 6 bases; junction bases not matched to a gene: 11. Combining the CDR3 with reference TRBV7-9 and TRBJ2-3 gives the whole variable domain DTGVSQNPRHKITKRGQNVTFRCDPISEHNRLYWYRQTLGQGPEFLTYFQNEAQLEKSRLLSDRFSAERPKGSFSTLEIQRTEQGDSAMYLCASSLGTSGGAVWDTQYFGPGTRLTVL.